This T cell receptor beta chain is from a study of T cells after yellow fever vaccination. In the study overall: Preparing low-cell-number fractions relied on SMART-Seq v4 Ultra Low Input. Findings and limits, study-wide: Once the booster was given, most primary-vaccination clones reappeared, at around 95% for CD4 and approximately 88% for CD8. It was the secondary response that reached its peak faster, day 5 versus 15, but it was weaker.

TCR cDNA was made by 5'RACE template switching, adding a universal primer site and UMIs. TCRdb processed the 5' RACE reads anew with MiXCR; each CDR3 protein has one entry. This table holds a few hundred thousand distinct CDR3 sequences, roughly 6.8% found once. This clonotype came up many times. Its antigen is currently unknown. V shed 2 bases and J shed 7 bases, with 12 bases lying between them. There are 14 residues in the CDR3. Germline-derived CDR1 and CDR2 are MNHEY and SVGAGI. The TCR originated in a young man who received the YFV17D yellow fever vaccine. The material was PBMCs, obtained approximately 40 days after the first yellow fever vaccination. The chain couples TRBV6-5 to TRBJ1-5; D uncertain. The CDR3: CASSYSGFDQPQHF. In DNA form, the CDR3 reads TGTGCCAGCAGTTACAGCGGCTTTGACCAGCCCCAGCATTTT.